This T cell receptor beta chain was found in a study of Ad26.COV2.S vaccination and SARS-CoV-2 variants. Study information: A participant enrolled in the COV1001 Ad26.COV2.S trial arm provided the sample.

The treatment is: around 19 received Ad26.COV2.S at low or high dose, single or two shots; several received placebo; per-sample allocation not given. Sample collection was performed on day 63 after the first vaccine or placebo injection. Method: immunoSEQ multiplex PCR; TCRdb's copy keeps in-frame clones and lacks some. Here the sample spans fewer than 400,000 clones, 89% being singletons. The V gene's germline CDR1 is SGHNT and CDR2 YENEEA. V gave up 3 bases and J gave up 2 bases; unmatched junction bases: 4. This CDR3 spans 15 amino acids. The origin of this receptor is a person aged 18-60 years who received the Ad26.COV2.S COVID-19 vaccine or a placebo. The sequenced sample was peripheral blood, obtained in a trial of Ad26.COV2.S vaccine versus placebo. This sequence joins TRBV11-3 and TRBJ2-7; 10 bases map to TRBD1. CDR3 nucleotides: TGTGCCAGCAGCTTCCGGGACAGGGGCACCTACGAGCAGTACTTC. It yields the protein CASSFRDRGTYEQYF.